This TCR beta chain originates from a study of shared clonotypes between healthy human individuals. Study results and limitations: The study sampled only blood, and tissue repertoires likely differ.

About this clone: What it binds is not known.

The J segment lost 2 bases and the V segment lost 4 bases, leaving 4 bases of the junction unmatched. CDR3 length equals 15 residues. CDR1 and CDR2 from the germline V gene are SGHRS and YFSETQ. Data came from immunoSEQ multiplex PCR; TCRdb stores just in-frame clones and leaves some out. The data show around 1.5 million clones, 98% seen once. This chain connects TRBV5-1 to TRBJ2-1, with 9 bases matching TRBD2. Sequenced sample: naive CD4+ T cells sorted from blood. Specified subset: CD45RA+ positively selected. The receptor was derived from a man aged 25 to 45 in good health. The CDR3 region has the DNA TGCGCCAGCAGCGTCCTAGCGGGAACCTACAATGAGCAGTTCTTC. This translates into CASSVLAGTYNEQFF.